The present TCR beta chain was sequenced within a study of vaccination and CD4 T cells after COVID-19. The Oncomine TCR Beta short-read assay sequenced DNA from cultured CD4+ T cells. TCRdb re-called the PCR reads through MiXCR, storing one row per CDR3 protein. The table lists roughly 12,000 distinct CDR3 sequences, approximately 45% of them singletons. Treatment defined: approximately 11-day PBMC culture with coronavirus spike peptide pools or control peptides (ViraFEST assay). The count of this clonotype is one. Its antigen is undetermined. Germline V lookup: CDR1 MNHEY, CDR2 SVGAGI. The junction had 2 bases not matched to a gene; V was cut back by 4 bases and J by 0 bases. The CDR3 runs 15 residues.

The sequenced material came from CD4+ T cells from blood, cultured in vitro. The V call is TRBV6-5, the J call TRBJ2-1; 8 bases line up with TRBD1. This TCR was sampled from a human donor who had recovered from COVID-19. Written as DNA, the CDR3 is TGTGCCAGCAGTTCCACAGGGGGCTCCTACAATGAGCAGTTCTTC. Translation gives CASSSTGGSYNEQFF.